The clone carrying this TCR beta chain was seen ten or more times. Indicated time point: patch test 1, 2 weeks after DPC sensitization. Treatment noted: therapeutic diphenylcyclopropenone sensitization with weekly scalp DPC. It was from unfractionated whole blood that total RNA was extracted. The data derive from a study of human T cells and chemical hapten exposure. MiXCR was run by TCRdb on the RACE reads, yielding one entry per CDR3 protein. The sample holds tens of thousands of distinct CDR3 sequences; 9.5% to 12% are singletons and the top ten take around 1.8%. This CDR3 has 14 amino acids. V dropped 5 bases and J dropped 10 bases, with 15 bases sitting between them.

The sample was whole blood, taken in connection with sensitization to the hapten diphenylcyclopropenone (DPC). This chain connects TRBV12-3 or TRBV12-4 to TRBJ1-6, with a weak D call TRBD1 (6 bases). The TCR comes from a woman in her thirties or forties with alopecia areata. Some clones in this sample may be carry-over from other donors' samples. In DNA form, the CDR3 reads TGTGCCAGCAGTAAACAGGGTATCATCTCACCCCTCCACTTT. It yields the protein CASSKQGIISPLHF.